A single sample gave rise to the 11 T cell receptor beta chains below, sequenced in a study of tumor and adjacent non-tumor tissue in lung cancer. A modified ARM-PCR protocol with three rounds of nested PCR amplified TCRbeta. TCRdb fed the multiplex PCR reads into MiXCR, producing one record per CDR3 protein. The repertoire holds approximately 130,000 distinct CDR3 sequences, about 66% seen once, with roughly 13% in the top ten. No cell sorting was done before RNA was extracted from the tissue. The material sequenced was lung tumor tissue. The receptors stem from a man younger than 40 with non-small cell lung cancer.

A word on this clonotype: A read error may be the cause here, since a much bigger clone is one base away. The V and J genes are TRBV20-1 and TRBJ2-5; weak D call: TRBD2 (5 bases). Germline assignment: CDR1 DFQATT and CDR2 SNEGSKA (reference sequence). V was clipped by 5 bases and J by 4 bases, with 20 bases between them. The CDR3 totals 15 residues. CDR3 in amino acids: CSASSERALIETQYF. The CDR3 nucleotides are TGCAGTGCTTCCAGCGAGAGGGCCTTGATAGAGACCCAGTACTTC.

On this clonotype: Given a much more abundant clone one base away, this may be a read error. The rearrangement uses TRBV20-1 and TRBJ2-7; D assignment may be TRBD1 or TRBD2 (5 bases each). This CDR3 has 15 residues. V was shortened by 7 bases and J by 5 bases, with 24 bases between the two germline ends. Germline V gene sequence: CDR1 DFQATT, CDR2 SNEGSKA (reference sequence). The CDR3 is CSVRGSSEGIDEQYF. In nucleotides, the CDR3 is TGCAGTGTTAGGGGAAGCAGTGAGGGGATAGACGAGCAGTACTTC.

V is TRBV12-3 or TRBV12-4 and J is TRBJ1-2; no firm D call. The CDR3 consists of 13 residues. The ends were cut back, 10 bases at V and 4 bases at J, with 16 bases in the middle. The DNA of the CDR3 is TGTGCCAACCGTCCCGGGCCAATCTATGGCTACACCTTC. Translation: CANRPGPIYGYTF.

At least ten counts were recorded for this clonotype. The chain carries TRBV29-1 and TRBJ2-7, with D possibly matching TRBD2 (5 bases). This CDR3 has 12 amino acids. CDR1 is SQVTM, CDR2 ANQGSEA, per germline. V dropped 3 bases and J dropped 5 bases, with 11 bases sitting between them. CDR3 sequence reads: CSVDDGVDEQYF. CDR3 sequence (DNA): TGCAGCGTTGATGACGGGGTGGACGAGCAGTACTTC.

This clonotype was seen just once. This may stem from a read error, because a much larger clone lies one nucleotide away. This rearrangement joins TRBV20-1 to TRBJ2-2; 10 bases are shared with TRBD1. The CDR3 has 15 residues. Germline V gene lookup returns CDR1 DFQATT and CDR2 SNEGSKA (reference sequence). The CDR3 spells CRARAGQGLVGELFF. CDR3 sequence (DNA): TGCAGAGCTAGAGCGGGACAGGGGCTCGTCGGGGAGCTGTTTTTT.

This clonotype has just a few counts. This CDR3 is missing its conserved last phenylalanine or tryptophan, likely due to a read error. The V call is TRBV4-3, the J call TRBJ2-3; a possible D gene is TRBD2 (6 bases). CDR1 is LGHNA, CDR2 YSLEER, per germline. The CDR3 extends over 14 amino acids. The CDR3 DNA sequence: TGCGCCAGCAGCCAGGAGGGATTCGCAGATGCGCAGTATCTT. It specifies CASSQEGFADAQYL.

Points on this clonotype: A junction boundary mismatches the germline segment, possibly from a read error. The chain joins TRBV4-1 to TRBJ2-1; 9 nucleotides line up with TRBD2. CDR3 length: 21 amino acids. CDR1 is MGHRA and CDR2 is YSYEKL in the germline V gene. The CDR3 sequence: CASSQDIQRGVLLSSYTEQFF. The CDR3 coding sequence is TGCGCCAGCAGCCAAGATATCCAGCGGGGGGTTCTACTGAGCTCTTACACTGAGCAGTTCTTC.

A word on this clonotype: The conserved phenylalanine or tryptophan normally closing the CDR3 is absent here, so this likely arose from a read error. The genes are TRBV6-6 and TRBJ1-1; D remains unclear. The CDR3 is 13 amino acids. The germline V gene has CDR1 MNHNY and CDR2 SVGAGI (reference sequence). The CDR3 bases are TGTACCAGCAGTTACAACCGCGACACTGAAGCTTTCTAT. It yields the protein CTSSYNRDTEAFY.

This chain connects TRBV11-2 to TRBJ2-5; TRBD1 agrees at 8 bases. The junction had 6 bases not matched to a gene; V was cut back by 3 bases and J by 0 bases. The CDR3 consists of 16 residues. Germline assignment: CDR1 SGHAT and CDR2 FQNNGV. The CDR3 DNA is TGTGCCAGCAGCTTTCCTAGCAGGGGGCACCAAGAGACCCAGTACTTC. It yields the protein CASSFPSRGHQETQYF.

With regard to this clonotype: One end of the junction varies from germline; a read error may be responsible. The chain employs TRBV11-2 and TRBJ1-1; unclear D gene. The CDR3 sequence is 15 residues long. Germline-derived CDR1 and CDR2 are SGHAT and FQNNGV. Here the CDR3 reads CANSLEATLNTEAFF. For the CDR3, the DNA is TGTGCCAACAGCTTAGAGGCCACCCTGAACACTGAAGCTTTCTTT.

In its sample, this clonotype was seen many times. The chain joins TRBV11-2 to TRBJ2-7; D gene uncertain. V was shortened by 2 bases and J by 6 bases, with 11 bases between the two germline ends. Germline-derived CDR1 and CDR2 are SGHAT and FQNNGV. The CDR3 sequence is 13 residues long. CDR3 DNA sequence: TGTGCCAGCAGCTTAAACCCGGGCTCCGAGCAGTACTTC. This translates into CASSLNPGSEQYF.